The rows below give T cell receptor beta chains drawn from one sample of a study of shared clonotypes between healthy human individuals. The method was immunoSEQ multiplex PCR; TCRdb's version includes in-frame clones alone and lacks a portion of them. Here the sample spans some 2.1 million clones, around 95% being singletons. The sequenced sample was naive CD4+ T cells sorted from blood. These receptors were obtained from a man aged 18 to 35 in good health. The CDR3 runs from the conserved cysteine through the conserved F or W. A D gene is named only where the DNA matches it firmly. Size tells how often a clone was seen (once, few, many) or the class of an expanded clone, and some rows leave it out.

V gene: TRBV7-7; clone size: .; D gene: TRBD2; J gene: TRBJ2-1; CDR3 DNA: TGTGCTAGCAGCTTAGGGACATTAGCGGGAGTCAATGAGCAGTTCTTC; CDR3 protein: CASSLGTLAGVNEQFF
V gene: TRBV4-1; clone size: .; D gene: .; J gene: TRBJ1-2; CDR3 DNA: TGCGCCAGCAGCCAAGTTACGGGGGGCAATCCTGGCTACACCTTC; CDR3 protein: CASSQVTGGNPGYTF
V gene: TRBV6-5; clone size: once; D gene: .; J gene: TRBJ2-1; CDR3 DNA: TGTGCCAGCAGTTACTCAGGTGGTAGCTCCTACAATGAGCAGTTCTTC; CDR3 protein: CASSYSGGSSYNEQFF
V gene: TRBV18; clone size: .; D gene: TRBD2; J gene: TRBJ2-4; CDR3 DNA: TGTGCCAGCTCACCTAGAGACCATTCTTCGGGAGGGCCCTCAAACATTCAGTACTTC; CDR3 protein: CASSPRDHSSGGPSNIQYF
V gene: TRBV12-5; clone size: .; D gene: TRBD1; J gene: TRBJ2-1; CDR3 DNA: TGTGCTAGTGGCCCGGGACAGGGGGCCTCCTACAATGAGCAGTTCTTC; CDR3 protein: CASGPGQGASYNEQFF
V gene: TRBV5-8; clone size: .; D gene: .; J gene: TRBJ2-7; CDR3 DNA: TGTGCCAGCAACAAGGGAGCAGTATCCTCCTACGAGCAGTACTTC; CDR3 protein: CASNKGAVSSYEQYF
V gene: TRBV5-1; clone size: .; D gene: TRBD1; J gene: TRBJ1-6; CDR3 DNA: TGCGCCAGCAGCACAATCCCGGGACAGTCTAATTCACCCCTCCACTTT; CDR3 protein: CASSTIPGQSNSPLHF
V gene: TRBV7-2; clone size: .; D gene: TRBD1; J gene: TRBJ2-5; CDR3 DNA: TGTGCCAGCAGCTCAGAGCCATACAGGGGGCAAGAGACCCAGTACTTC; CDR3 protein: CASSSEPYRGQETQYF
V gene: TRBV6-5; clone size: .; D gene: .; J gene: TRBJ1-6; CDR3 DNA: TGTGCCAGCACCACCAGACAGCTTATCAATTCACCCCTCCACTTT; CDR3 protein: CASTTRQLINSPLHF
V gene: TRBV7-2; clone size: .; D gene: .; J gene: TRBJ2-5; CDR3 DNA: TGTGCCAGCACCCCCGGGATTCAAGAGACCCAGTACTTC; CDR3 protein: CASTPGIQETQYF
V gene: TRBV29-1; clone size: few; D gene: .; J gene: TRBJ2-5; CDR3 DNA: TGCAGCGGCTCCGGGGACACCGGACGAGAGACCCAGTACTTC; CDR3 protein: CSGSGDTGRETQYF
V gene: TRBV6-5; clone size: once; D gene: .; J gene: TRBJ2-7; CDR3 DNA: TGTGCCAGCAGTTCCGTCTCCTGGGACAAAACCTACGAGCAGTACTTC; CDR3 protein: CASSSVSWDKTYEQYF
V gene: TRBV23-1; clone size: .; D gene: .; J gene: TRBJ1-5; CDR3 DNA: TGCGCCAGCAGTCAATCGAGTGGGCGGCACAATCAGCCCCAGCATTTT; CDR3 protein: CASSQSSGRHNQPQHF
V gene: TRBV18; clone size: few; D gene: .; J gene: TRBJ2-5; CDR3 DNA: TGTGCCAGCTCACCTCAGCAAGAGACCCAGTACTTC; CDR3 protein: CASSPQQETQYF
V gene: TRBV6-5; clone size: .; D gene: .; J gene: TRBJ1-2; CDR3 DNA: TGTGCCAGCAGCCCCCTGGGGATTAACTATGGCTACACCTTC; CDR3 protein: CASSPLGINYGYTF
V gene: TRBV9; clone size: .; D gene: .; J gene: TRBJ2-5; CDR3 DNA: TGTGCCAGCAGCGTAGGTGGCGCCAAAGAGACCCAGTACTTC; CDR3 protein: CASSVGGAKETQYF
V gene: TRBV6-4; clone size: few; D gene: .; J gene: TRBJ1-1; CDR3 DNA: TGTGCCAGCAGTGACGTTCCCTTCCCGGGGAACACTGAAGCTTTCTTT; CDR3 protein: CASSDVPFPGNTEAFF
V gene: TRBV7-2; clone size: .; D gene: .; J gene: TRBJ1-6; CDR3 DNA: TGTGCCAGCACCCCAAGCGCAGACTCCTATAATTCACCCTTCCACTTT; CDR3 protein: CASTPSADSYNSPFHF
V gene: TRBV4-3; clone size: .; D gene: .; J gene: TRBJ2-2; CDR3 DNA: TGCGCCAGCAGCCAAGAAGCCGCGAGGAACACCGGGGAGCTGTTTTTT; CDR3 protein: CASSQEAARNTGELFF
V gene: TRBV7-9; clone size: .; D gene: .; J gene: TRBJ1-1; CDR3 DNA: TGTGCCGGGTCCGGGGGGCGGGAAGGCACTGAAGCTTTCTTT; CDR3 protein: CAGSGGREGTEAFF
V gene: TRBV5-1; clone size: .; D gene: TRBD2; J gene: TRBJ2-1; CDR3 DNA: TGCGCCAGCAGCTCCGGGACTAGCGTGAATGAGCAGTTCTTC; CDR3 protein: CASSSGTSVNEQFF
V gene: TRBV28; clone size: .; D gene: .; J gene: TRBJ1-6; CDR3 DNA: TGTGCCAGCAGCTTGCAGGGTGTCTTCTCCTATAATTCACCCCTCCACTTT; CDR3 protein: CASSLQGVFSYNSPLHF
V gene: TRBV30; clone size: .; D gene: .; J gene: TRBJ2-7; CDR3 DNA: TGTGCCTGGAGTACGGACTCGTCGAGCACCGCGCAGTACTTC; CDR3 protein: CAWSTDSSSTAQYF
V gene: TRBV6-6; clone size: .; D gene: .; J gene: TRBJ2-3; CDR3 DNA: TGTGCCAGCAGTTACTTGACGGGGGCAGATACGCAGTATTTT; CDR3 protein: CASSYLTGADTQYF
V gene: TRBV5-1; clone size: .; D gene: TRBD1; J gene: TRBJ2-2; CDR3 DNA: TGCGCCAGCAGCTCCACAGGGGTGATCGGGGAGCTGTTTTTT; CDR3 protein: CASSSTGVIGELFF
V gene: TRBV5-1; clone size: .; D gene: .; J gene: TRBJ2-3; CDR3 DNA: TGCGCCAGCAGCTTGGCCGGGGGACGCACAGATACGCAGTATTTT; CDR3 protein: CASSLAGGRTDTQYF
V gene: TRBV10-2; clone size: .; D gene: .; J gene: TRBJ2-7; CDR3 DNA: TGCGCCAGCAGTGCAACAGGCGAGCAGTACTTC; CDR3 protein: CASSATGEQYF
V gene: TRBV27; clone size: once; D gene: TRBD2; J gene: TRBJ2-7; CDR3 DNA: TGTGCCAGCAGTGGCATTAGCGGGGGAGAGCAGTACTTC; CDR3 protein: CASSGISGGEQYF
V gene: TRBV7-2; clone size: .; D gene: TRBD1; J gene: TRBJ2-7; CDR3 DNA: TGTGCCAGCAGCTTAACAACGGGACAGGGTTCCTACGAGCAGTACTTC; CDR3 protein: CASSLTTGQGSYEQYF
V gene: TRBV6-5; clone size: .; D gene: TRBD2; J gene: TRBJ2-7; CDR3 DNA: TGTGCCAGCAGCAACGGACTAGCCTACGAGCAGTACTTC; CDR3 protein: CASSNGLAYEQYF
V gene: TRBV5-6; clone size: .; D gene: .; J gene: TRBJ2-3; CDR3 DNA: TGTGCCAGCAGCTCACTCACAGATACGCAGTATTTT; CDR3 protein: CASSSLTDTQYF
V gene: TRBV6-5; clone size: .; D gene: TRBD1; J gene: TRBJ1-2; CDR3 DNA: TGTGCCAGCAGTTACTCGAACATGAGGGGGCTAAGTGGCTACACCTTC; CDR3 protein: CASSYSNMRGLSGYTF
V gene: TRBV7-2; clone size: .; D gene: .; J gene: TRBJ2-3; CDR3 DNA: TGTGCCAGCAGCTTAAGAGGGAGAGGTGGCACAGATACGCAGTATTTT; CDR3 protein: CASSLRGRGGTDTQYF
V gene: TRBV10-1; clone size: .; D gene: .; J gene: TRBJ2-7; CDR3 DNA: TGCGCCACCAGCGAGGACAGAGACACCTACGAGCAGTACTTC; CDR3 protein: CATSEDRDTYEQYF
V gene: TRBV10-3; clone size: .; D gene: TRBD2; J gene: TRBJ2-5; CDR3 DNA: TGTGCCATCAGTGCGTTGGGACTAGTAGAAGAGACCCAGTACTTC; CDR3 protein: CAISALGLVEETQYF
V gene: TRBV27; clone size: .; D gene: .; J gene: TRBJ2-7; CDR3 DNA: TGTGCCAGCCCCGTCTTCTCCCTCGAGCAGTACTTC; CDR3 protein: CASPVFSLEQYF
V gene: TRBV28; clone size: .; D gene: TRBD1; J gene: TRBJ2-2; CDR3 DNA: TGTGCCAGCAGTTTACAGTTGGGATCGGGACAGGGGCGCACCGGGGAGCTGTTTTTT; CDR3 protein: CASSLQLGSGQGRTGELFF
V gene: TRBV19; clone size: .; D gene: .; J gene: TRBJ1-5; CDR3 DNA: TGTGCCAGTAGTACCGGCCCCGGGACGACGGTTAGCAATCAGCCCCAGCATTTT; CDR3 protein: CASSTGPGTTVSNQPQHF
V gene: TRBV5-6; clone size: .; D gene: .; J gene: TRBJ1-4; CDR3 DNA: TGTGCCAGCAGCTTGGCAGGCAGGGAGGATGAAAAACTGTTTTTT; CDR3 protein: CASSLAGREDEKLFF
V gene: TRBV7-2; clone size: .; D gene: .; J gene: TRBJ2-7; CDR3 DNA: TGTGTTTCGGGCCGTTCCTACGAGCAGTACTTC; CDR3 protein: CVSGRSYEQYF
V gene: TRBV7-3; clone size: .; D gene: TRBD1; J gene: TRBJ2-5; CDR3 DNA: TGTGCCAGCAGCCCAACAGGGGCCCAAGAGACCCAGTACTTC; CDR3 protein: CASSPTGAQETQYF
V gene: TRBV12-1; clone size: .; D gene: .; J gene: TRBJ2-7; CDR3 DNA: TGTGCCAGCAGCCCGGGACTAGCGTCGTACGAGCAGTACTTC; CDR3 protein: CASSPGLASYEQYF
V gene: TRBV14; clone size: .; D gene: .; J gene: TRBJ2-7; CDR3 DNA: TGTGCCAGCAGCCATCGCACCTACGAGCAGTACTTC; CDR3 protein: CASSHRTYEQYF
V gene: TRBV10-3; clone size: .; D gene: TRBD1; J gene: TRBJ2-1; CDR3 DNA: TGTGCCATCAGCCCCGGGACAGGGGTCGGGTCCTACAATGAGCAGTTCTTC; CDR3 protein: CAISPGTGVGSYNEQFF
V gene: TRBV7-2; clone size: .; D gene: .; J gene: TRBJ2-5; CDR3 DNA: TGTGCCAGCAGCTTCACTTCTGATTTGTTTCTAGAGACCCAGTACTTC; CDR3 protein: CASSFTSDLFLETQYF
V gene: TRBV15; clone size: .; D gene: TRBD1; J gene: TRBJ2-7; CDR3 DNA: TGTGCCACCAGCAGAGGGGGGGACAGGGCCCACGAGCAGTACTTC; CDR3 protein: CATSRGGDRAHEQYF
V gene: TRBV2; clone size: .; D gene: .; J gene: TRBJ2-1; CDR3 DNA: TGTGCCAGCAGTGTGGGGGTCCAATTCTTC; CDR3 protein: CASSVGVQFF
V gene: TRBV10-2; clone size: .; D gene: .; J gene: TRBJ2-1; CDR3 DNA: TGCGCCAGCAGTGAGGAAAAGGAAGCGTATCTCGAATGGGATGAGCAGTTCTTC; CDR3 protein: CASSEEKEAYLEWDEQFF
V gene: TRBV2; clone size: .; D gene: .; J gene: TRBJ2-4; CDR3 DNA: TGTGCCAGCAGCCCAGGGTGGAGAAACATTCAGTACTTC; CDR3 protein: CASSPGWRNIQYF